What follows are 11 T cell receptor beta chains derived from one specimen sequenced in a study of cytomegalovirus exposure and HLA in healthy donors (dated by TCRdb to 2015 to 2018). Receptors were amplified or captured by the immunoSEQ multiplex PCR assay. TCRdb's version of the immuneACCESS table is confined to in-frame rearrangements and falls short of the full clone set. An unresolved V gene accounts for under half of the shortfall where checked; the remainder is of unknown origin. The sample yields some 61,000 clones; around 97% were counted once. Around 1.5% of the sample goes to the ten largest clones. The sequenced sample consisted of PBMCs. The receptors originated from a woman under 30 in good health and CMV-seropositive.

The chain employs TRBV6-5 and TRBJ1-2; D possibly corresponds to TRBD1 (6 bases). The V end was cut by 5 bases, the J end by 5 bases, with 18 bases between. The CDR3 runs to 15 residues. CDR1 is MNHEY, CDR2 SVGAGI, per germline. CDR3 in amino acids: CASSPEQAGAYGYTF. CDR3 in DNA: TGTGCCAGCAGTCCGGAGCAGGCGGGGGCGTATGGCTACACCTTC.

The rearrangement uses TRBV28 and TRBJ2-7; no clear D. The germline V and J ends were trimmed by 0 bases and 2 bases, with 5 bases remaining between them. The CDR3 runs to 13 residues. Germline V gene lookup returns CDR1 MDHEN and CDR2 SYDVKM. Written as DNA, the CDR3 is TGTGCCAGCAGTTTATGGGGCACCTACGAGCAGTACTTC. Translating it yields CASSLWGTYEQYF.

The CDR3 protein is CASNYALGVPYNEQFF. The CDR3, as DNA: TGTGCCAGCAATTACGCTCTGGGAGTTCCCTACAATGAGCAGTTCTTC. V usage is TRBV7-2 and J usage is TRBJ2-1; D is perhaps TRBD2 (5 bases). Trimming took 7 bases from V and 2 from J, leaving 18 bases between them. CDR1 and CDR2 (germline): SGHTA, FQGNSA. The CDR3 has 16 amino acids.

V is TRBV27 and J is TRBJ2-7; 8 positions match TRBD1. The germline CDR1 and CDR2 sequences are MNHEY and SMNVEV (reference sequence). CDR3 length equals 16 residues. V shed 6 bases, J shed 0 bases, and the junction held 10 bases outside the gene matches. The CDR3 region has the DNA TGTGCCAGCAGATTAAGGACAGGGTCACCCTCCTACGAGCAGTACTTC. This encodes CASRLRTGSPSYEQYF.

A single count supports this clone. One junction end does not reproduce the germline sequence, and a read error may be involved. The V call is TRBV7-7, the J call TRBJ2-3; a weak D match, TRBD2 (6 bases). Germline loops: CDR1 SSHAT, CDR2 FNYEAQ (reference sequence). The CDR3 extends over 13 amino acids. The CDR3 nucleotides read TGTGCTAGCAGCTTCGGGGGAACTGATACGCAGTATTTT. Protein sequence: CASSFGGTDTQYF. Combining the CDR3 with reference TRBV7-7 and TRBJ2-3 gives the whole variable domain GAGVSQSPRYKVTKRGQDVTLRCDPISSHATLYWYQQALGQGPEFLTYFNYEAQPDKSGLPSDRFSAERPEGSISTLTIQRTEQRDSAMYRCASSFGGTDTQYFGPGTRLTVL.

This chain connects TRBV10-3 to TRBJ1-1, with TRBD1 matching over 12 bases. The CDR3 is 14 residues long. Germline values: CDR1 ENHRY, CDR2 SYGVKD. After removal of 10 bases from V and 6 bases from J, the junction contained 9 bases not matched to a gene. As DNA, the CDR3 is TGTGCCACATCGCTGGGACAGGGGGCTTCTGAAGCTTTCTTT. Amino acid sequence: CATSLGQGASEAFF.

This clone was observed a single time. The rearrangement joins TRBV29-1 to TRBJ1-1; D is ambiguous. V lost 5 bases and J 1 base, leaving 5 bases between the germline ends. There are 11 residues in the CDR3. Germline CDR1 SQVTM, CDR2 ANQGSEA. The CDR3 sequence: CSVPGNTEAFF. The CDR3 coding sequence is TGCAGCGTTCCCGGGAACACTGAAGCTTTCTTT.

This chain joins TRBV9 and TRBJ1-3; the D is unclear. The CDR3 has 13 amino acids. V was shortened by 0 bases and J by 6 bases, with 7 bases between the two germline ends. Germline assignment: CDR1 SGDLS and CDR2 YYNGEE. The CDR3 spells CASSVDAENTIYF. The CDR3 coding sequence is TGTGCCAGCAGCGTAGACGCAGAAAACACCATATATTTT.

This chain links TRBV7-6 with TRBJ2-3; weak D call: TRBD2 (7 bases). Per germline, CDR1 SGHVS and CDR2 FNYEAQ. V lost 3 bases and J lost 2, with 15 bases in between. CDR3 length: 16 amino acids. The CDR3 loop is CASSFPRGGHTDTQYF. For the CDR3, the DNA is TGTGCCAGCAGCTTCCCGAGGGGGGGGCACACAGATACGCAGTATTTT.

V usage is TRBV4-1 and J usage is TRBJ2-6; TRBD1 is a possible D gene (5 bases). Deletions cut 4 bases from V and 9 bases from J, with 16 bases between. The V gene's germline CDR1 is MGHRA and CDR2 YSYEKL. The CDR3 extends over 15 amino acids. The CDR3, as DNA: TGCGCCAGCAGCCTACTCGGACATGCGGTCAACGTCCTGACTTTC. Its protein is CASSLLGHAVNVLTF.

V gene TRBV7-3 combines with J gene TRBJ2-7; the match to TRBD2 covers 11 bases. This CDR3 comprises 15 residues. The junction had 5 bases not matched to a gene; V was cut back by 4 bases and J by 3 bases. Germline CDR1 and CDR2: SGHTA and FQGTGA. CDR3 loop: CASSSTSGGHYEQYF. CDR3 in DNA: TGTGCCAGCAGCTCCACTAGCGGGGGCCACTACGAGCAGTACTTC.